This TCR beta chain appears in the sequencing data of a study of T-cell reconstitution after alpha-beta-depleted transplantation in children. Preparation of the TCRbeta library involved a method that used unique molecular identifiers. Each CDR3 protein is one row after TCRdb ran MiXCR on the PCR reads. The data hold 380,000 or so distinct CDR3 sequences, with roughly 14% observed a single time. Specimen: PBMCs, collected from the stem cell graft. This sequence originates from a human donor who donated a stem cell graft to a child with Fanconi anemia.

The DNA for the CDR3 is TGTGCCAGCAGCCCCTCTAGCGGGGGGGCTCGGAATGAGCAGTTCTTC. Protein: CASSPSSGGARNEQFF. V and J are TRBV2 and TRBJ2-1; TRBD2 matches at 12 bases. The CDR3 runs to 16 residues. The V and J ends lost 6 bases and 7 bases, in that order; junction bases with no gene match: 10. Germline V gene lookup returns CDR1 SNHLY and CDR2 FYNNEI.